The clone carrying this TCR beta chain showed up many times. This CDR3 is built from 13 residues. Trimming left V 5 bases short and J 1 base short, with 8 bases between. CDR1 and CDR2 from the germline V gene are SGHVS and FNYEAQ. The cDNA was generated through 5'RACE incorporating 10-nucleotide random UMIs. TCRdb processed the 5' RACE reads anew with MiXCR; each CDR3 protein has one entry. Of tens of thousands of distinct CDR3 sequences detected, about 4% appear once; the ten largest clones hold over 5.5%. The data stem from a study of neurological immune-mediated disorders. Time point in this sample: longitudinal time-point 3.

The sequenced sample consisted of PBMCs. The clonotype originates from a woman aged 60-75 years with multiple sclerosis. The V call is TRBV7-6, the J call TRBJ1-1, with no clear D. CDR3 sequence: CASSPEPNTEAFF. CDR3 bases: TGTGCCAGCAGCCCCGAGCCGAACACTGAAGCTTTCTTT.